These 5 T cell receptor beta chains came from one sample sequenced in a study of blood T cell repertoires in COVID-19. The method was immunoSEQ multiplex PCR; TCRdb's version includes in-frame clones alone and lacks a portion of them. The top ten hold 4% to 5.5% of the sample, which has tens of thousands of clones, less than 85% seen once. Sequencing used peripheral blood. These receptors came from a woman in her 70s with acute or convalescent COVID-19.

A note on this clone: A read error may account for a junction end that differs from germline. The genes are TRBV7-6 and TRBJ2-1; TRBD2 is a possible D gene (6 bases). Germline V lookup: CDR1 SGHVS, CDR2 FNYEAQ. This CDR3 contains 14 residues. CDR3 DNA: TGTGCCAGCAGCCGACGGGACTCCGACAATGAGCAGTTCTTC. Translation gives CASSRRDSDNEQFF. Full variable domain (rest looked up from reference TRBV7-6 and TRBJ2-1): GAGVSQSPRYKVTKRGQDVALRCDPISGHVSLYWYRQALGQGPEFLTYFNYEAQQDKSGLPNDRFSAERPEGSISTLTIQRTEQRDSAMYRCASSRRDSDNEQFFGPGTRLTVL.

The CDR3 here is CASSQEFGQLKAYGYTF. In DNA form, the CDR3 reads TGCGCCAGCAGCCAAGAATTTGGACAGCTTAAAGCCTATGGCTACACCTTC. This chain links TRBV4-3 with TRBJ1-2; D is possibly TRBD1 (6 bases). V gave up 0 bases and J gave up 4 bases, with 18 bases separating them. CDR3 length: 17 residues. The germline V gene encodes CDR1 LGHNA and CDR2 YSLEER.

For this clone: The sample has other DNA sequences that encode this CDR3 too. The V call is TRBV6-5, the J call TRBJ1-2, with 8 bases identical to TRBD1. The germline gives CDR1 MNHEY, CDR2 SVGAGI. The CDR3 spans 13 residues. V was clipped by 4 bases and J by 5 bases; unmatched bases: 3. The CDR3 sequence: CASSSGGSYGYTF. In DNA, the CDR3 is TGTGCCAGCAGTTCAGGGGGCTCATATGGCTACACCTTC.

The gene calls are TRBV7-2 and TRBJ1-3, with TRBD1 identical over 7 bases. The CDR3 consists of 15 residues. With V trimmed by 3 bases and J by 4 bases, 6 bases remained unmatched. Per the germline V gene, CDR1 is SGHTA and CDR2 is FQGNSA. DNA for the CDR3: TGTGCCAGCAGCTTGAACCCAGGGGGAGGAAACACCATATATTTT. The encoded protein is CASSLNPGGGNTIYF.

The J gene is TRBJ1-2, the V gene TRBV6-5; TRBD1 aligns across 8 bases. Germline values: CDR1 MNHEY, CDR2 SVGAGI. The CDR3 has 14 amino acids. The V and J ends lost 6 bases and 4 bases, in that order; junction bases with no gene match: 7. The CDR3 nucleotides read TGTGCCAGCAGACCGAAACAGGGGGGCTATGGCTACACCTTC. Protein product: CASRPKQGGYGYTF.